The 23 T cell receptor beta chains below all came from one sample that was sequenced in a study of blood T cells in healthy people across ages. Primed by a sample-barcoded 5' primer and a J-beta primer mix, a second PCR proceeded for 7 to 11 cycles. TCRdb analysed the 5' RACE reads with MiXCR anew, one entry per CDR3 protein. Of 580,000 or so distinct CDR3 sequences listed, less than 60% are singletons. Sequencing input: blood. The receptors were gathered from a man older than 75 in good health.

CDR3 residues: CSASPPGTRNEQFF. The CDR3, as DNA: TGCAGTGCTAGCCCGCCCGGGACTCGCAATGAGCAGTTCTTC. The rearrangement joins TRBV20-1 to TRBJ2-1, with D maybe TRBD2 (6 bases). Trimming took 3 bases from V and 6 from J, leaving 15 bases between them. CDR1 is DFQATT, CDR2 SNEGSKA, per germline (reference sequence). This CDR3 has 14 amino acids.

V and J are TRBV5-6 and TRBJ2-7, with 9 bases that match TRBD1. The V and J ends lost 0 bases and 2 bases, in that order; junction bases with no gene match: 18. Germline CDR1 is SGHDT and CDR2 is YYEEEE. The CDR3 contains 20 residues. The CDR3 region is CASSLGARYRGPNRPYEQYF. The CDR3 nucleotides read TGTGCCAGCAGCTTGGGAGCCCGATACAGGGGGCCCAATCGACCCTACGAGCAGTACTTC. Full variable domain (rest looked up from reference TRBV5-6 and TRBJ2-7): DAGVTQSPTHLIKTRGQQVTLRCSPKSGHDTVSWYQQALGQGPQFIFQYYEEEERQRGNFPDRFSGHQFPNYSSELNVNALLLGDSALYLCASSLGARYRGPNRPYEQYFGPGTRLTVT.

CDR3: CASSYVQLTLNTEAFF. CDR3 coding DNA: TGTGCCAGCAGTTACGTCCAGCTCACTTTGAACACTGAAGCTTTCTTT. J is TRBJ1-1 and V is TRBV6-2 or TRBV6-3; D remains unclear. Trimming pared 2 bases from V and 0 bases from J, leaving 13 bases between. Germline lookup yields CDR1 MNHEY and CDR2 SVGEGT. This CDR3 has 16 amino acids.

This clonotype was seen a few times. The chain links TRBV29-1 to TRBJ2-7; D may be TRBD1 (6 bases). V was pared by 3 bases and J by 5 bases, with 14 bases between. There are 13 residues in the CDR3. Looked up from germline, CDR1 is SQVTM and CDR2 is ANQGSEA. CDR3 in amino acids: CSVDKGTRDEQYF. The CDR3 coding sequence is TGCAGCGTTGATAAAGGGACAAGAGACGAGCAGTACTTC.

As DNA, the CDR3 is TGTGCCAGCAGCTTTGGGAGGACTAGGGGTGAGCAGTTCTTC. Translated: CASSFGRTRGEQFF. The rearrangement links TRBV7-8 to TRBJ2-1; 7 positions match TRBD2. CDR1 SGHVS and CDR2 FQNEAQ come from the germline V gene. CDR3 length: 14 residues. The V gene end was trimmed by 3 bases and the J gene end by 9 bases; junction bases not matched to a gene: 8.

The table lists this clonotype with a few counts. The chain links TRBV20-1 to TRBJ1-2; possibly TRBD1 for D (6 bases). Between the trimmed V and J ends, which lost 7 bases and 2 bases, there was a span of 14 bases. The CDR3 length is 13 residues. Germline V gene lookup returns CDR1 DFQATT and CDR2 SNEGSKA (reference sequence). CDR3 residues: CSGEQGENYGYTF. The CDR3 region has the DNA TGCAGTGGTGAACAGGGAGAGAACTATGGCTACACCTTC.

This chain joins TRBV10-2 and TRBJ2-1; tentative D call: TRBD2 (6 bases). The CDR3 spans 11 residues. Per germline, CDR1 WSHSY and CDR2 SAAADI. V was trimmed by 9 bases and J by 10 bases, leaving 13 bases between them. The CDR3 nucleotides are TGCGCCAGTATAGGAGGGGCCGAGCAGTTCTTC. This encodes CASIGGAEQFF.

About this clonotype: One end of the junction does not line up with germline, which may come from a read error. The gene calls are TRBV7-9 and TRBJ2-7; 8 bases are shared with TRBD1. Germline V CDR1 and CDR2: SEHNR, FQNEAQ (reference sequence). The CDR3 is made up of 16 amino acids. The CDR3 reads CVSSDRDRKFSYEQYF. CDR3 DNA: TGTGTCAGCAGCGACCGGGACAGGAAGTTCTCCTACGAGCAGTACTTC.

The chain couples TRBV5-1 to TRBJ2-3, with D tentatively TRBD2 (5 bases). This CDR3 is built from 15 residues. CDR1 SGHRS and CDR2 YFSETQ come from the germline V gene. Trimming cost V 4 bases and J 4 bases, with 16 bases left between them. CDR3 region: CASSPSGSTPDTQYF. The CDR3 nucleotides read TGCGCCAGCAGCCCCTCGGGAAGTACCCCAGATACGCAGTATTTT.

The V gene is TRBV6-6, the J gene TRBJ1-5; D remains ambiguous. Germline V gene lookup returns CDR1 MNHNY and CDR2 SVGAGI (reference sequence). The length of the CDR3 is 15 residues. Trimming took off 4 bases at V and 4 bases at J, with 14 bases between the two ends. In DNA form, the CDR3 reads TGTGCCAGCAGTTTTGCCGACGGCGTAAATCAGCCCCAGCATTTT. Protein sequence: CASSFADGVNQPQHF.

This clonotype was observed a handful of times. The CDR3 is CASRPPGQNGYTF. The CDR3 nucleotides are TGTGCCAGCAGACCCCCCGGTCAGAATGGCTACACCTTC. The chain uses TRBV12-3 or TRBV12-4 and TRBJ1-2; D remains ambiguous. The CDR3 runs 13 residues. Trimming cost V 6 bases and J 6 bases, with 14 bases left between them.

V gene TRBV29-1 combines with J gene TRBJ2-5; 13 positions match TRBD2. Germline V gene lookup returns CDR1 SQVTM and CDR2 ANQGSEA. The CDR3 contains 14 residues. V gave up 6 bases and J gave up 11 bases; unmatched junction bases: 12. This chain's CDR3 is CSVQGLAGVGEQYF. In DNA form, the CDR3 reads TGCAGCGTCCAAGGACTAGCGGGAGTTGGTGAGCAGTACTTC.

This chain links TRBV11-3 with TRBJ2-7, with D perhaps matching TRBD2 (5 bases). The CDR3 contains 16 residues. The V and J ends lost 0 bases and 1 base respectively, with 13 bases between them. Per the germline V gene, CDR1 is SGHNT and CDR2 is YENEEA. CDR3: CASSLDPRDRSYEQYF. The CDR3 nucleotides are TGTGCCAGCAGCTTAGATCCCCGGGATCGGTCCTACGAGCAGTACTTC.

Turning to this clonotype: A read error may account for a junction end that differs from germline. The CDR3 is CASSVDSAGANVQTF. Written as DNA, the CDR3 is TGTGCCAGCAGCGTGGACAGTGCTGGGGCCAACGTCCAGACTTTC. J is TRBJ2-6 and V is TRBV12-3 or TRBV12-4; D is possibly TRBD1 (6 bases). The CDR3 spans 15 residues.

Note on this clonotype: A much larger clonotype is one base distant, so this may be a read error. The chain carries TRBV6-5 and TRBJ2-1; 13 bases align to TRBD2. Germline loops: CDR1 MNHEY, CDR2 SVGAGI. There are 18 residues in the CDR3. Written as DNA, the CDR3 is TGTGCCAGCAGTTCCTTCGGGACTAGCGGGACCCCTGCCAATGTGCAGTTCTTC. It yields the protein CASSSFGTSGTPANVQFF.

V is TRBV6-6 and J is TRBJ2-1; TRBD2 matches at 12 bases. V shed 4 bases and J 6 bases; nucleotides not matched to a gene: 7. The CDR3 length is 16 residues. Germline loops: CDR1 MNHNY, CDR2 SVGAGI (reference sequence). The CDR3 spells CASSSLAGGVGNEQFF. The CDR3 nucleotides read TGTGCCAGCAGTTCCCTAGCGGGAGGGGTTGGCAATGAGCAGTTCTTC.

The V and J genes are TRBV7-2 and TRBJ2-5; unclear D gene. Germline V gene lookup returns CDR1 SGHTA and CDR2 FQGNSA. Trimming left V 0 bases short and J 4 bases short, with 9 bases between. The CDR3 runs to 14 residues. The CDR3 region is CASSLARQLETQYF. DNA of the CDR3: TGTGCCAGCAGCTTAGCTCGCCAGCTAGAGACCCAGTACTTC.

This clonotype occurred a few times. This sequence joins TRBV7-2 and TRBJ2-2; possible D gene TRBD2, 5 bases. There are 15 residues in the CDR3. V was shortened by 3 bases and J by 4 bases, with 12 bases between the two germline ends. The germline V gene encodes CDR1 SGHTA and CDR2 FQGNSA. DNA for the CDR3: TGTGCCAGCAGCTTGGCGGGTCGAGGCACCGGGGAGCTGTTTTTT. It is translated as CASSLAGRGTGELFF. Together with reference TRBV7-2 and TRBJ2-2, the CDR3 gives the full variable domain: GAGVSQSPSNKVTEKGKDVELRCDPISGHTALYWYRQSLGQGLEFLIYFQGNSAPDKSGLPSDRFSAERTGGSVSTLTIQRTQQEDSAVYLCASSLAGRGTGELFFGEGSRLTVL.

This chain connects TRBV5-1 to TRBJ2-3; possible D gene TRBD2, 5 bases. CDR3 length: 17 residues. CDR1 and CDR2 from the germline V gene are SGHRS and YFSETQ. V lost 6 bases and J lost 1, with 21 bases in between. CDR3 loop: CASTLPSSQAGTDTQYF. Here the CDR3 DNA reads TGCGCCAGCACCCTCCCCAGTAGCCAAGCGGGCACAGATACGCAGTATTTT.

Note on this clonotype: This could be a read error, since a much larger clone is one nucleotide away. The genes are TRBV6-5 and TRBJ2-5; D might be TRBD2 (7 bases). Germline CDR1 reads MNHEY; CDR2 reads SVGAGI. There are 15 residues in the CDR3. CDR3 sequence: CASSYWGGGQEIQYF. The CDR3 DNA is TGTGCCAGCAGTTACTGGGGAGGGGGACAAGAGATCCAGTACTTC.

This clonotype occurred many times. The rearrangement joins TRBV28 to TRBJ2-3, with D possibly being TRBD2 (5 bases). Between the trimmed V and J ends, which lost 8 bases and 0 bases, there was a span of 21 bases. Germline CDR1 reads MDHEN; CDR2 reads SYDVKM. CDR3 length: 17 amino acids. The CDR3 DNA follows: TGTGCCAGCCAAAGGGTCGACGGGAATCCAAGCACAGATACGCAGTATTTT. Protein product: CASQRVDGNPSTDTQYF.

With respect to this clonotype: A read error may explain this, as a much larger clone is one base away. The gene calls are TRBV6-6 and TRBJ1-5; D gene ambiguous. This CDR3 is 12 amino acids long. Trimming pared 6 bases from V and 4 bases from J, leaving 7 bases between. Germline CDR1 and CDR2: MNHNY and SVGAGI (reference sequence). CDR3 nucleotides: TGTGCCAGCAGGGCCCGGAATCAGCCCCAGCATTTT. It specifies CASRARNQPQHF.

The chain is built from TRBV27 and TRBJ2-4; D not resolved. The J call may not be correct, given that the DNA end is closer to TRBJ2-7. The germline CDR1 and CDR2 sequences are MNHEY and SMNVEV (reference sequence). The CDR3 length is 12 residues. CDR3 sequence reads: CASSPPRDEQYF. As DNA, the CDR3 is TGTGCCAGCAGTCCTCCACGGGACGAGCAGTACTTC.